This TCR beta chain derives from a study of blood T cell repertoires in COVID-19. Study details: The United States, Italy and Spain provided the acute and convalescent COVID-19 samples. Sources were T cells, B-cell-depleted T cells, or PBMCs; the material itself was cDNA or gDNA.

V was clipped by 2 bases and J by 2 bases, with 10 bases between them. This CDR3 comprises 15 residues. The germline V gene encodes CDR1 GTSNPN and CDR2 SVGIG (reference sequence). In the original analysis: Estimation of nucleated cell counts relied on the amplification of reference gene primers. TCRdb's copy holds only in-frame clones and misses some; the assay was immunoSEQ multiplex PCR. D and trimming come from the DNA, and the V and J calls and clone size come from that table. This table holds roughly 67,000 clones, approximately 88% found once. The chain has TRBV30 and TRBJ1-6; weak D call: TRBD1 (5 bases). The clonotype comes from a man aged 50 to 59 with active COVID-19. Sequenced input: peripheral blood. CDR3 amino acids: CAWSPTVTYNSPLHF. Here the CDR3 DNA reads TGTGCCTGGAGTCCGACAGTTACCTATAATTCACCCCTCCACTTT.